Listed here are 3 T cell receptor beta chains from one sample, sequenced in a study of control samples from healthy donors and cancer patients. Generated by immunoSEQ multiplex PCR, the TCRdb table keeps only in-frame clones and is missing some. The sample lists fewer than 200,000 clones, about 94% occurring once. The material sequenced was blood. These receptors came from an older woman in good health.

This chain connects TRBV27 to TRBJ2-7; the D call may be TRBD1 or TRBD2 (5 bases each). From germline, CDR1 is MNHEY and CDR2 SMNVEV (reference sequence). V dropped 6 bases and J dropped 4 bases, with 19 bases sitting between them. This CDR3 region has 15 residues. The CDR3 DNA sequence: TGTGCCAGCAGCGCCAAGCTGGGGGTTTCTTACGAGCAGTACTTC. This sequence encodes CASSAKLGVSYEQYF.

This chain links TRBV21-1 with TRBJ1-5. TRBV21-1 is tagged as a pseudogene. The CDR3 spans 22 residues. The CDR3 here is CASSKSINFPDFWGYSNQPQHF. DNA for the CDR3: TGTGCCAGCAGCAAATCGATTAATTTCCCCGATTTTTGGGGTTATAGCAATCAGCCCCAGCATTTT.

The chain carries TRBV7-2 and TRBJ1-1; D is perhaps TRBD1 (6 bases). The CDR3 spans 16 residues. Between the trimmed V and J ends, which lost 1 base and 2 bases, there was a span of 14 bases. Germline CDR1 is SGHTA and CDR2 is FQGNSA. CDR3 DNA sequence: TGTGCCAGCAGCTTAGTGGTCGGCAGGGGAAACACTGAAGCTTTCTTT. This gives the protein CASSLVVGRGNTEAFF.